This T cell receptor beta chain emerged from a study of T cells in Graves' hyperthyroidism and ophthalmopathy. This clonotype was recorded many times. Its antigen is still unknown. Whole-study findings and limits: The model's output predicted ophthalmopathy at a median of approximately 6.5 months prior to onset.

TCR beta CDR3 region amplification was performed from RNA transcripts. HTBI primers were used for first-round RT-PCR of the TCR CDR3. TCRdb re-called the multiplex PCR reads with MiXCR, one entry per CDR3 protein. Of hundreds of thousands of distinct CDR3 sequences in the sample, around 15% were seen once. From germline, CDR1 is SQVTM and CDR2 ANQGSEA. Trimming took 4 bases from V and 4 from J, leaving 6 bases between them. There are 11 residues in the CDR3. Researchers defined stable Graves' hyperthyroidism as no ophthalmopathy progression within 18 months. The rearrangement joins TRBV29-1 to TRBJ2-3; D call uncertain. Sequencing input: blood. This TCR was recovered from a woman aged 18 to 35 with Graves' hyperthyroidism. The CDR3 sequence is CSVVWADTQYF. The CDR3 DNA follows: TGCAGCGTTGTCTGGGCAGATACGCAGTATTTT.